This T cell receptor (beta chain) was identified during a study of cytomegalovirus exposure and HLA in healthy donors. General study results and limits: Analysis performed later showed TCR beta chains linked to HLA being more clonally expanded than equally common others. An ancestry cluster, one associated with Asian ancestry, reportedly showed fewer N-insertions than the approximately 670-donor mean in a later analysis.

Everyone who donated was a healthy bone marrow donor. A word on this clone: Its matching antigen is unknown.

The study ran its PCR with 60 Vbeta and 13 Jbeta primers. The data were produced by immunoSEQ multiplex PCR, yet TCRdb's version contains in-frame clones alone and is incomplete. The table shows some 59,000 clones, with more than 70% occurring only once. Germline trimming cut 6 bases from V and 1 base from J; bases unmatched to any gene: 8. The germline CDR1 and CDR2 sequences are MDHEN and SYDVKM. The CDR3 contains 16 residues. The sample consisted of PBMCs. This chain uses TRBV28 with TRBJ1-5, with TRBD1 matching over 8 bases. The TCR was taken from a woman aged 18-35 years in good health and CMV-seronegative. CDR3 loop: CASSPLDRVSNQPQHF. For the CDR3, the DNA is TGTGCCAGCAGCCCACTGGACAGGGTCAGCAATCAGCCCCAGCATTTT. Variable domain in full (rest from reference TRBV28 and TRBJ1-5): DVKVTQSSRYLVKRTGEKVFLECVQDMDHENMFWYRQDPGLGLRLIYFSYDVKMKEKGDIPEGYSVSREKKERFSLILESASTNQTSMYLCASSPLDRVSNQPQHFGDGTRLSIL.